These 29 T cell receptor beta chains originate from one sample sequenced in a study of cytotoxic CD8 clonotypes in ibrutinib-treated CLL (dated by TCRdb to the early 2020s). Taken with the paper, the label for time point translates to: about 11 months on ibrutinib. Receptor amplification or capture employed the immunoSEQ multiplex PCR assay. What TCRdb holds here is the immuneACCESS table cut down to in-frame rearrangements. Part of the clones is not present; checked against another copy, under half of the missing clones reflect an unresolved V gene, and the others are unexplained. Counted in this sample were hundreds of thousands of clones; just under 80% of them appeared once. The top ten constitute over 10% of the sample. Here the sequenced sample was PBMCs, taken after 12 months of ibrutinib treatment. The receptors were sampled from a human donor with chronic lymphocytic leukemia.

The chain joins TRBV25-1 to TRBJ2-3, with D possibly being TRBD1 (5 bases). The CDR3 covers 14 residues. The V gene's germline CDR1 is MGHDK and CDR2 SYGVNS. Trimming stripped 4 bases from V and 1 base from J, with 9 bases between. The CDR3 bases are TGTGCCAGCAGTGTTGAAGGGGGCACAGATACGCAGTATTTT. This codes for CASSVEGGTDTQYF.

The chain links TRBV2 to TRBJ2-5; 8 nucleotides line up with TRBD1. V dropped 8 bases and J dropped 5; count of bases not matched to a gene: 4. The CDR3 is 12 residues long. Germline V gene sequence: CDR1 SNHLY, CDR2 FYNNEI. The CDR3 here is CASGQGAETQYF. DNA of the CDR3: TGTGCCAGCGGACAGGGAGCGGAGACCCAGTACTTC. Supplemented by reference TRBV2 and TRBJ2-5, the full variable domain reads EPEVTQTPSHQVTQMGQEVILRCVPISNHLYFYWYRQILGQKVEFLVSFYNNEISEKSEIFDDQFSVERPDGSNFTLKIRSTKLEDSAMYFCASGQGAETQYFGPGTRLLVL.

This clone was detected only once. The chain has TRBV6-1 and TRBJ2-5; 9 bases agree with TRBD2. V lost 4 bases and J lost 5; bases outside the gene matches: 5. The CDR3 extends over 14 amino acids. Germline CDR1 reads MNHNS; CDR2 reads SASEGT. The CDR3 DNA is TGTGCCAGCAGTGCGGCTAGCGGGGTTGAGACCCAGTACTTC. This sequence encodes CASSAASGVETQYF.

The V gene is TRBV5-8, the J gene TRBJ2-7; 10 positions agree with TRBD2. V trimming: 5 bases; J trimming: 6 bases; junction bases outside the gene matches: 8. The germline gives CDR1 SGHTS, CDR2 YDEGEE. The CDR3 length is 14 residues. DNA of the CDR3: TGTGCCAGCAGTCCACTAGCGGGACTTTCCGAGCAGTACTTC. Translating gives CASSPLAGLSEQYF.

The chain joins TRBV19 to TRBJ2-7; possibly TRBD1 or TRBD2 for D (5 bases each). Germline CDR1 is LNHDA and CDR2 is SQIVND (reference sequence). The CDR3 totals 14 residues. Trimming shortened V by 5 bases and J by 1 base, and 12 bases separated the two germline ends. CDR3: CASSLDGGSYEQYF. The CDR3 region has the DNA TGTGCCAGTAGTCTGGATGGGGGTTCCTACGAGCAGTACTTC.

This clone was seen many times. The chain joins TRBV4-1 to TRBJ1-2, with D hard to call. The germline V gene has CDR1 MGHRA and CDR2 YSYEKL. The CDR3 sequence is 12 residues long. Trimming stripped 6 bases from V and 6 bases from J, with 11 bases between. The CDR3: CASSQPPNGYTF. The CDR3 DNA sequence: TGCGCCAGCAGTCAACCCCCGAATGGCTACACCTTC.

In its sample, this clone was seen a few times. Other nucleotide sequences in the sample specify the same CDR3. The chain has TRBV15 and TRBJ2-7, with TRBD1 identical over 11 bases. The CDR3 spans 16 residues. Germline trimming cut 1 base from V and 4 bases from J; bases unmatched to any gene: 6. Germline V gene lookup returns CDR1 LNHNV and CDR2 YYDKDF (reference sequence). The CDR3: CATSRAGGQGAYEQYF. The CDR3 region has the DNA TGTGCCACCAGCAGAGCCGGCGGACAGGGGGCGTACGAGCAGTACTTC. Full variable domain (remainder filled in from reference TRBV15 and TRBJ2-7): DAMVIQNPRYQVTQFGKPVTLSCSQTLNHNVMYWYQQKSSQAPKLLFHYYDKDFNNEADTPDNFQSRRPNTSFCFLDIRSPGLGDTAMYLCATSRAGGQGAYEQYFGPGTRLTVT.

This clone has a single count. The chain joins TRBV29-1 to TRBJ2-5, with D unclear. The V end lost 4 bases, the J end lost 5 bases, and 17 bases lay between the germline ends. The germline V gene has CDR1 SQVTM and CDR2 ANQGSEA. The CDR3 runs 14 residues. As DNA, the CDR3 is TGCAGCGTTGCCTACGACGGGCTGGGGGAGACCCAGTACTTC. Translation: CSVAYDGLGETQYF. The whole variable domain, remainder taken from reference TRBV29-1 and TRBJ2-5, is SAVISQKPSRDICQRGTSLTIQCQVDSQVTMMFWYRQQPGQSLTLIATANQGSEATYESGFVIDKFPISRPNLTFSTLTVSNMSPEDSSIYLCSVAYDGLGETQYFGPGTRLLVL.

Worth noting for this clone: Other nucleotide sequences in the sample specify the same CDR3. This sequence joins TRBV5-1 and TRBJ2-1; 13 nucleotides line up with TRBD2. V shed 2 bases and J 2 bases; nucleotides not matched to a gene: 1. Germline V gene lookup returns CDR1 SGHRS and CDR2 YFSETQ. The CDR3 has 16 amino acids. In DNA form, the CDR3 reads TGCGCCAGCAGCTTCGGACTAGCGGGGGCCTACAATGAGCAGTTCTTC. This sequence encodes CASSFGLAGAYNEQFF. The full variable domain, completed using reference TRBV5-1 and TRBJ2-1, is KAGVTQTPRYLIKTRGQQVTLSCSPISGHRSVSWYQQTPGQGLQFLFEYFSETQRNKGNFPGRFSGRQFSNSRSEMNVSTLELGDSALYLCASSFGLAGAYNEQFFGPGTRLTVL.

The chain is built from TRBV7-3 and TRBJ2-1; 9 positions match TRBD2. Germline CDR1 and CDR2: SGHTA and FQGTGA. The junction had 14 bases not matched to a gene; V was cut back by 0 bases and J by 8 bases. The CDR3 contains 18 residues. The CDR3 DNA reads as TGTGCCAGCAGCTTAACCGGCCTTGGGGAGACTAGCGGTGATGAGCAGTTCTTC. Protein: CASSLTGLGETSGDEQFF.

The V and J genes are TRBV7-8 and TRBJ2-7, with 8 bases lining up with TRBD2. Germline CDR1 is SGHVS and CDR2 is FQNEAQ. CDR3 length equals 15 residues. Unmatched junction bases numbered 7, after V lost 5 bases and J lost 1 base. This CDR3 is CASSARLATSYEQYF. The CDR3 bases are TGTGCCAGCAGCGCCCGACTAGCGACTTCCTACGAGCAGTACTTC. The full variable domain, its missing parts supplied by reference TRBV7-8 and TRBJ2-7, is GAGVSQSPRYKVAKRGQDVALRCDPISGHVSLFWYQQALGQGPEFLTYFQNEAQLDKSGLPSDRFFAERPEGSVSTLKIQRTQQEDSAVYLCASSARLATSYEQYFGPGTRLTVT.

The rearrangement links TRBV10-3 to TRBJ2-3; weak D call: TRBD1 (6 bases). Trimming stripped 3 bases from V and 2 bases from J, with 15 bases between. This CDR3 is 16 amino acids long. CDR1 and CDR2 (germline): ENHRY, SYGVKD. CDR3 in DNA: TGTGCCATCAGTGAACAGGACAGTCTCCACACAGATACGCAGTATTTT. It encodes CAISEQDSLHTDTQYF.

The chain couples TRBV5-1 to TRBJ1-2; D is unresolved. The CDR3 covers 12 residues. Germline V CDR1 and CDR2: SGHRS, YFSETQ. With 0 bases removed from V and 5 bases from J, the gap between germline ends came to 5 bases. The CDR3 nucleotides are TGCGCCAGCAGCTTGGGATCATATGGCTACACCTTC. It encodes CASSLGSYGYTF.

The V and J genes are TRBV5-1 and TRBJ2-5; D is possibly TRBD1 (6 bases). Per germline, CDR1 SGHRS and CDR2 YFSETQ. V was clipped by 6 bases and J by 0 bases, with 12 bases between them. The CDR3 loop spans 14 amino acids. The CDR3 here is CASKPGQNQETQYF. The CDR3 bases are TGCGCCAGCAAACCCGGACAGAACCAAGAGACCCAGTACTTC.

The J gene is TRBJ1-1, the V gene TRBV5-4; maybe TRBD1 (5 bases). V lost 1 base and J 6 bases, leaving 10 bases between the germline ends. Germline V gene sequence: CDR1 SGHNT, CDR2 YYREEE (reference sequence). The CDR3 consists of 13 residues. CDR3 in DNA: TGTGCCAGCAGCTTGATAGGGGCGGCTGAAGCTTTCTTT. It specifies CASSLIGAAEAFF.

The chain uses TRBV27 and TRBJ2-3; D may be TRBD2 (6 bases). In germline, CDR1 is MNHEY, CDR2 SMNVEV (reference sequence). CDR3 length: 15 residues. The ends were cut back, 7 bases at V and 2 bases at J, with 16 bases in the middle. The CDR3 bases are TGTGCCAGCACCCATAGCGGAAACCCCACAGATACGCAGTATTTT. It yields the protein CASTHSGNPTDTQYF.

This chain connects TRBV5-4 to TRBJ2-7, with TRBD1 matching over 11 bases. The length of the CDR3 is 18 residues. J lost 6 bases, V lost 2 bases, and 16 bases had no gene match. The germline V gene encodes CDR1 SGHNT and CDR2 YYREEE (reference sequence). The CDR3 nucleotides read TGTGCCAGCAGCTTATTGGCCCCGGGACAGGGGGTCCTCCGCGAGCAGTACTTC. This gives the protein CASSLLAPGQGVLREQYF.

V gene TRBV6-6 combines with J gene TRBJ2-7; 7 bases agree with TRBD1. This CDR3 is 15 amino acids long. Germline CDR1 MNHNY, CDR2 SVGAGI (reference sequence). Unmatched junction bases numbered 12, after V lost 4 bases and J lost 6 bases. This CDR3 is CASSSLTGSATEQYF. The CDR3 coding sequence is TGTGCCAGCAGTTCCCTGACAGGGTCTGCTACCGAGCAGTACTTC.

The gene calls are TRBV19 and TRBJ2-1, with TRBD2 identical over 15 bases. This CDR3 spans 16 amino acids. Germline assignment: CDR1 LNHDA and CDR2 SQIVND (reference sequence). J was trimmed by 8 bases and V by 3 bases; bases with no gene match: 5. CDR3 residues: CASSMIGTSGRYEQFF. CDR3 DNA: TGTGCCAGTAGTATGATCGGGACTAGCGGGAGGTATGAGCAGTTCTTC.

The chain recombines TRBV9 with TRBJ1-2, with 10 nucleotides matching TRBD1. This CDR3 is 14 amino acids long. Unmatched junction bases numbered 1, after V lost 0 bases and J lost 5 bases. Germline V gene data show CDR1 as SGDLS and CDR2 as YYNGEE. The CDR3 nucleotides are TGTGCCAGCAGCGTAGAGGACAGGGGGTATGGCTACACCTTC. The encoded protein is CASSVEDRGYGYTF. The full variable domain, completed using reference TRBV9 and TRBJ1-2, is DSGVTQTPKHLITATGQRVTLRCSPRSGDLSVYWYQQSLDQGLQFLIQYYNGEERAKGNILERFSAQQFPDLHSELNLSSLELGDSALYFCASSVEDRGYGYTFGSGTRLTVV.

The rearrangement links TRBV4-1 to TRBJ2-2; D unresolved. V was trimmed by 1 base and J by 1 base, leaving 10 bases between them. The germline V gene has CDR1 MGHRA and CDR2 YSYEKL. This CDR3 has 16 amino acids. CDR3 DNA sequence: TGCGCCAGCAGCCAAGTGGTACAGCTGAACACCGGGGAGCTGTTTTTT. Translation gives CASSQVVQLNTGELFF.

On this clone itself: One end of the junction fails to match germline, which may point to a read error. The gene calls are TRBV5-1 and TRBJ2-6; D may be TRBD2 (6 bases). Germline CDR1 reads SGHRS; CDR2 reads YFSETQ. This CDR3 comprises 17 residues. CDR3 DNA: TGCGCCAGCACCTTGGGGGGACGGCAAGCTGGGGCCAACGTCCTGACTTTC. It codes for CASTLGGRQAGANVLTF.

The J gene is TRBJ1-2, the V gene TRBV30, with 7 bases fitting TRBD1. CDR1 is GTSNPN and CDR2 is SVGIG in the germline V gene (reference sequence). The V gene end was trimmed by 4 bases and the J gene end by 1 base; junction bases not matched to a gene: 6. This CDR3 region has 14 residues. The CDR3 sequence is CAWNPDRINYGYTF. DNA for the CDR3: TGTGCCTGGAACCCGGACAGGATTAACTATGGCTACACCTTC.

The CDR3 reads CASSLSAGSGSNYGYTF. The CDR3 region has the DNA TGTGCCAGCAGCTTAAGTGCGGGTTCAGGGTCCAACTATGGCTACACCTTC. The V call is TRBV7-6, the J call TRBJ1-2, with TRBD1 as a possible D gene (5 bases). The CDR3 contains 17 residues. Trimming left V 2 bases short and J 2 bases short, with 18 bases between. Germline V gene lookup returns CDR1 SGHVS and CDR2 FNYEAQ.

This sequence joins TRBV6-5 and TRBJ2-3, with 9 bases aligning to TRBD2. From germline, CDR1 is MNHEY and CDR2 SVGAGI. The CDR3 runs 15 residues. The V and J ends lost 6 bases and 2 bases, in that order; junction bases with no gene match: 6. CDR3 bases: TGTGCCAGCAGCCGCGGGGGGGCAATCACAGATACGCAGTATTTT. It is translated as CASSRGGAITDTQYF.

As DNA, the CDR3 is TGTGCCAGCAGTGGAAGAACCGGGGCCAACGTCCTGACTTTC. Its protein product is CASSGRTGANVLTF. The rearrangement uses TRBV2 and TRBJ2-6; D remains unclear. V was clipped by 4 bases and J by 4 bases, with 8 bases between them. This CDR3 has 14 amino acids. Germline CDR1 is SNHLY and CDR2 is FYNNEI.

The chain combines TRBV29-1 with TRBJ1-1; tentative D call: TRBD1 (6 bases). This CDR3 contains 18 residues. V shed 4 bases and J shed 0 bases, with 24 bases lying between them. The V gene's germline CDR1 is SQVTM and CDR2 ANQGSEA. Here the CDR3 reads CSVGGGAKNSRLNTEAFF. The DNA for the CDR3 is TGCAGCGTTGGCGGGGGGGCAAAAAATAGCAGACTGAACACTGAAGCTTTCTTT.

The genes are TRBV11-2 and TRBJ2-3; D unclear. The V gene lost 0 bases and the J gene lost 4 bases, with 5 bases spanning the gap. The CDR3 covers 13 residues. In germline, CDR1 is SGHAT, CDR2 FQNNGV. CDR3 protein: CASSLDNSDTQYF. The CDR3 bases are TGTGCCAGCAGCTTAGATAACTCAGATACGCAGTATTTT. Together with reference TRBV11-2 and TRBJ2-3, the CDR3 gives the full variable domain: EAGVAQSPRYKIIEKRQSVAFWCNPISGHATLYWYQQILGQGPKLLIQFQNNGVVDDSQLPKDRFSAERLKGVDSTLKIQPAKLEDSAVYLCASSLDNSDTQYFGPGTRLTVL.

The CDR3 is CASSGPDTQYF. The CDR3 DNA reads as TGTGCCAGCAGCGGCCCCGATACGCAGTATTTT. The chain has TRBV27 and TRBJ2-3; D ambiguous. Trimming stripped 6 bases from V and 6 bases from J, with 7 bases between. The V gene's germline CDR1 is MNHEY and CDR2 SMNVEV (reference sequence). CDR3 length equals 11 residues.